The 25 T cell receptor beta chains in this list originate from one sample, sequenced in a study of vaccination effects on CD4 cells after COVID-19. TCRdb's copy holds only in-frame clones and misses some; the assay was immunoSEQ multiplex PCR. The sample has around 66,000 clones, roughly 76% seen once. Before sequencing took place, the ViraFEST assay used viral peptide pools to expand antigen-specific CD4+ T cells. Cells that had been cultured for less than 13 days were the source of isolated CD4+ T cells. Having tested negative for nucleocapsid antibodies, the vaccine recipients showed no prior SARS-CoV-2 infection. Antigens for these TCRs are unknown. This sample comprised CD4+ T cells from PBMCs cultured with HCoV-OC43 spike peptides, obtained before COVID-19 vaccination. Sample subset: HCoV-OC43 spike overlapping peptide pool stimulation. The receptor source for this set is a human donor who received a COVID-19 vaccine.

In DNA, the CDR3 is TGTGCCACCAGTGGCCGCACGGGGGCGCGATACAATGAGCAGTTCTTC. Its protein product is CATSGRTGARYNEQFF. The chain links TRBV24-1 to TRBJ2-1, with D perhaps TRBD1 or TRBD2 (6 bases each). The V gene lost 5 bases and the J gene lost 4 bases, with 17 bases spanning the gap. Germline loops: CDR1 KGHDR, CDR2 SFDVKD. The CDR3 runs 16 residues.

The chain is built from TRBV7-6 and TRBJ2-2; 9 bases agree with TRBD2. Germline V lookup: CDR1 SGHVS, CDR2 FNYEAQ. This CDR3 is 16 amino acids long. V lost 4 bases, J lost 5 bases, and 8 bases stayed unmatched. The CDR3 bases are TGTGCCAGCAGCTCTCGCGGGGGGGCTGAGACCGGGGAGCTGTTTTTT. The encoded protein is CASSSRGGAETGELFF.

V gene TRBV7-9 combines with J gene TRBJ1-2; no firm D call. Germline loops: CDR1 SEHNR, CDR2 FQNEAQ (reference sequence). This CDR3 region has 17 residues. The V end was cut by 5 bases, the J end by 1 base, with 20 bases between. As DNA, the CDR3 is TGTGCCAGCAGCACCCGGACGGTCCCGGCGGGTAACTATGGCTACACCTTC. Its protein is CASSTRTVPAGNYGYTF.

The chain combines TRBV18 with TRBJ2-2; the D call may be TRBD1 or TRBD2 (6 bases each). Trimming took 6 bases from V and 3 from J, leaving 14 bases between them. The CDR3 sequence is 15 residues long. CDR1 KGHSH and CDR2 LQKENI come from the germline V gene. The CDR3 nucleotides are TGTGCCAGCTCCCGGGGGCGGACCGACACCGGGGAGCTGTTTTTT. Translation: CASSRGRTDTGELFF.

In its sample, this clone was seen a few times. The rearrangement joins TRBV2 to TRBJ1-2, with D maybe TRBD1 (5 bases). The V gene's germline CDR1 is SNHLY and CDR2 FYNNEI. CDR3 length equals 19 residues. Trimming took 4 bases from V and 2 from J, leaving 26 bases between them. The CDR3 sequence: CASSAGIRDLVQENYGYTF. CDR3 nucleotide sequence: TGTGCCAGCAGTGCCGGGATCAGGGACCTCGTACAGGAGAACTATGGCTACACCTTC. Filled out from reference TRBV2 and TRBJ1-2, the complete variable domain reads EPEVTQTPSHQVTQMGQEVILRCVPISNHLYFYWYRQILGQKVEFLVSFYNNEISEKSEIFDDQFSVERPDGSNFTLKIRSTKLEDSAMYFCASSAGIRDLVQENYGYTFGSGTRLTVV.

This chain links TRBV10-2 with TRBJ2-5; 7 nucleotides align to TRBD1. The CDR3 loop spans 14 amino acids. Germline V gene lookup returns CDR1 WSHSY and CDR2 SAAADI. The J segment lost 6 bases and the V segment lost 0 bases, leaving 4 bases of the junction unmatched. The CDR3 loop reads CASSESGRGKTQYF. CDR3 coding DNA: TGCGCCAGCAGTGAGTCGGGCAGGGGGAAGACCCAGTACTTC.

The genes are TRBV7-2 and TRBJ1-1; 7 bases are shared with TRBD1. Trimming took 3 bases from V and 5 from J; bases not matched to a gene: 3. There are 13 residues in the CDR3. Germline loops: CDR1 SGHTA, CDR2 FQGNSA. CDR3 sequence (DNA): TGTGCCAGCAGCTTGACAGGGTTAACTGAAGCTTTCTTT. This gives the protein CASSLTGLTEAFF. Based on the CDR3 plus reference TRBV7-2 and TRBJ1-1, the full variable domain is GAGVSQSPSNKVTEKGKDVELRCDPISGHTALYWYRQSLGQGLEFLIYFQGNSAPDKSGLPSDRFSAERTGGSVSTLTIQRTQQEDSAVYLCASSLTGLTEAFFGQGTRLTVV.

The chain couples TRBV6-1 to TRBJ1-5; D call uncertain. The CDR3 is made up of 15 amino acids. Trimming removed 3 bases from V and 0 bases from J, with 9 bases in between. In germline, CDR1 is MNHNS, CDR2 SASEGT. The CDR3 nucleotides are TGTGCCAGCAGTGACCTCGGGAATAGCAATCAGCCCCAGCATTTT. Protein product: CASSDLGNSNQPQHF.

This clone was seen a handful of times. The genes are TRBV6-2 or TRBV6-3 and TRBJ1-2; D is uncertain. Germline V gene sequence: CDR1 MNHEY, CDR2 SVGEGT. The CDR3 runs to 14 residues. With 2 bases removed from V and 0 bases from J, the gap between germline ends came to 7 bases. The chain's CDR3 is CASSYTAANYGYTF. The DNA of the CDR3 is TGTGCCAGCAGTTACACAGCAGCTAACTATGGCTACACCTTC.

The CDR3 spells CAWSVRIGYTF. CDR3 in DNA: TGTGCCTGGAGTGTACGGATCGGCTACACCTTC. J is TRBJ1-2 and V is TRBV30, with D hard to call. Germline CDR1 and CDR2: GTSNPN and SVGIG (reference sequence). The V end lost 0 bases, the J end lost 8 bases, and 7 bases lay between the germline ends. The CDR3 consists of 11 residues.

On this clone itself: A junction end diverges from the germline sequence, so it may reflect a read error. V usage is TRBV6-1 and J usage is TRBJ2-5; 8 bases are shared with TRBD2. This CDR3 region has 16 residues. Germline V lookup: CDR1 MNHNS, CDR2 SASEGT. The CDR3 DNA sequence: TGTGCCAGCAGTGAAGCAGGTCGGGGGGGCCAAAAGACCCAGTACTTC. This sequence encodes CASSEAGRGGQKTQYF.

The chain recombines TRBV18 with TRBJ2-2; tentatively, D is TRBD1 (5 bases). Germline CDR1 reads KGHSH; CDR2 reads LQKENI. This CDR3 comprises 16 residues. Trimming left V 3 bases short and J 6 bases short, with 17 bases between. CDR3 nucleotide sequence: TGTGCCAGCTCACCTCCCTACCCCAGGGTCGCCGGGGAGCTGTTTTTT. Translation gives CASSPPYPRVAGELFF.

V gene TRBV7-2 combines with J gene TRBJ2-3; TRBD1 agrees at 9 bases. Unmatched junction bases numbered 9, after V lost 5 bases and J lost 0 bases. CDR1 is SGHTA and CDR2 is FQGNSA in the germline V gene. This CDR3 region has 17 residues. CDR3 loop: CASSLRTGEYSTDTQYF. CDR3 in DNA: TGTGCCAGCAGCCTCAGGACAGGGGAATATAGCACAGATACGCAGTATTTT.

The chain carries TRBV5-1 and TRBJ2-2, with D hard to call. CDR3 length: 14 amino acids. Per germline, CDR1 SGHRS and CDR2 YFSETQ. V was clipped by 3 bases and J by 7 bases, with 13 bases between them. CDR3 sequence: CASSSPGRSGELFF. The CDR3 bases are TGCGCCAGCAGCTCCCCGGGCAGGAGCGGGGAGCTGTTTTTT.

V gene TRBV9 combines with J gene TRBJ2-1; 14 nucleotides match TRBD2. Germline lookup yields CDR1 SGDLS and CDR2 YYNGEE. The V gene end was trimmed by 3 bases and the J gene end by 4 bases; junction bases not matched to a gene: 6. The CDR3 is 17 amino acids. CDR3 residues: CASSGGGLAGAYNEQFF. CDR3 DNA sequence: TGTGCCAGCAGCGGAGGGGGACTAGCGGGGGCATACAATGAGCAGTTCTTC.

The chain employs TRBV6-1 and TRBJ2-3, with TRBD2 matching over 9 bases. Germline-derived CDR1 and CDR2 are MNHNS and SASEGT. CDR3 size: 15 residues. V was clipped by 4 bases and J by 5 bases; unmatched bases: 7. The CDR3 loop reads CASSVAGADLDTQYF. CDR3 sequence (DNA): TGTGCCAGCAGTGTAGCGGGGGCTGATCTAGATACGCAGTATTTT.

The chain couples TRBV6-5 to TRBJ1-1; D is unresolved. Germline values: CDR1 MNHEY, CDR2 SVGAGI. V was trimmed by 2 bases and J by 0 bases, leaving 13 bases between them. The CDR3 is made up of 16 amino acids. Written as DNA, the CDR3 is TGTGCCAGCAGTTACGGTAGCGTATGGATGAACACTGAAGCTTTCTTT. This translates into CASSYGSVWMNTEAFF.

CDR3: CASSIEGNNQPQHF. Here the CDR3 DNA reads TGTGCCAGTAGTATAGAGGGGAACAATCAGCCCCAGCATTTT. The genes are TRBV19 and TRBJ1-5; D is unclear. V lost 0 bases to trimming and J lost 3 bases, with 6 bases between them. Per the germline V gene, CDR1 is LNHDA and CDR2 is SQIVND (reference sequence). The CDR3 spans 14 residues.

This chain uses TRBV28 with TRBJ1-1; D gene unclear. CDR1 and CDR2 from the germline V gene are MDHEN and SYDVKM. This CDR3 is built from 12 residues. Trimming removed 5 bases at V and 5 bases at J, with 9 bases between. The CDR3 loop is CASSPQLTEAFF. The CDR3 coding sequence is TGTGCCAGCAGTCCCCAGCTAACTGAAGCTTTCTTT.

The rearrangement uses TRBV24-1 and TRBJ2-3; D is ambiguous. The CDR3 spans 13 residues. V was cut by 8 bases and J by 3 bases, with 11 bases left in between. Germline CDR1 is KGHDR and CDR2 is SFDVKD. DNA of the CDR3: TGTGCCACCACTATGGCCGGGACAGATACGCAGTATTTT. It specifies CATTMAGTDTQYF.

This clone was seen once. The genes are TRBV4-1 and TRBJ1-2, with a possible D match to TRBD1 (5 bases). The CDR3 length is 17 residues. The V end was cut by 0 bases, the J end by 2 bases, with 16 bases between. Germline V gene lookup returns CDR1 MGHRA and CDR2 YSYEKL. CDR3 sequence: CASSQDPGTFYNYGYTF. As DNA, the CDR3 is TGCGCCAGCAGCCAAGATCCAGGGACTTTTTACAACTATGGCTACACCTTC.

The chain couples TRBV12-3 or TRBV12-4 to TRBJ1-4; 7 bases fit TRBD1. The CDR3 extends over 13 amino acids. The ends lost 5 bases at V and 7 bases at J; junction bases unmatched: 4. CDR3 sequence reads: CASSKGASEKLFF. CDR3 nucleotides: TGTGCCAGCAGTAAGGGGGCGAGTGAAAAACTGTTTTTT.

The chain combines TRBV24-1 with TRBJ2-1, with 10 nucleotides matching TRBD2. This CDR3 region has 16 residues. With V trimmed by 0 bases and J by 6 bases, 4 bases remained unmatched. Germline V CDR1 and CDR2: KGHDR, SFDVKD. Here the CDR3 reads CATSDLKRGGLNEQFF. DNA of the CDR3: TGTGCCACCAGTGATTTGAAGCGGGGGGGCCTCAATGAGCAGTTCTTC.

V and J are TRBV5-1 and TRBJ2-7; D gene uncertain. The CDR3 length is 14 residues. V lost 3 bases and J lost 7, with 17 bases in between. Germline CDR1 and CDR2: SGHRS and YFSETQ. The CDR3, as DNA: TGCGCCAGCAGCTCCGAACCGACGGTGGGGGAGCAGTACGTC. Translating gives CASSSEPTVGEQYV.

The chain links TRBV6-4 to TRBJ2-3; D tentatively fits TRBD1 or TRBD2 (5 bases each). V gave up 4 bases and J gave up 3 bases, with 17 bases separating them. The CDR3 contains 16 residues. Looked up from germline, CDR1 is MRHNA and CDR2 is SNTAGT. CDR3 coding DNA: TGTGCCAGCAGTGGGACCCCCGGGGCAGGGACAGATACGCAGTATTTT. Its translation: CASSGTPGAGTDTQYF.